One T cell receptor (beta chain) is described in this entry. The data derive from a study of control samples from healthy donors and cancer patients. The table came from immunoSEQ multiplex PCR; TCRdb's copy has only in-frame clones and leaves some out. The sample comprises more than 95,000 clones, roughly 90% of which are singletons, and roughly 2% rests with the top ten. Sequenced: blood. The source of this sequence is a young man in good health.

This chain's CDR3 is CASSPPITGELFF. The CDR3 nucleotides are TGTGCCAGCTCACCCCCCATCACCGGGGAGCTGTTTTTT. The chain carries TRBV18 and TRBJ2-2, with D uncertain. V was cut by 3 bases and J by 4 bases, with 6 bases left in between. CDR3 length equals 13 residues. The germline V gene encodes CDR1 KGHSH and CDR2 LQKENI.